These 13 T cell receptor beta chains were sequenced from one sample in a study of T cell repertoires in aging, cancer and after chemotherapy (dated by TCRdb to the late 2010s). The sequencing machine was an Illumina MiSeq. Multiplex touch-down PCR with a mixed TRB-A/B primer pool was used to amplify rearranged TRB sequences covering the V, D and J segments. Starting from the raw public reads, TCRdb applied fastp trimming at Q25, assembled clones with MiXCR and retained in-frame beta chains. Every distinct CDR3 protein forms one entry, paired with its most common genes and DNA. Counted in this sample were over 9,500 distinct CDR3 sequences; 33% of them appeared once. The top ten constitute around 2.8% of the sample. Genomic DNA extracted from peripheral blood, rather than sorted cells or RNA, was used as the source for amplification of TCR beta rearrangements. Specimen: blood. Receptor source: a human donor in good health.

This clonotype has only a few counts. The chain has TRBV12-3 or TRBV12-4 and TRBJ1-6; no clear D. Trimming removed 4 bases at V and 6 bases at J, with 10 bases between. CDR3 length: 14 amino acids. The CDR3 loop reads CASSYPGSNSPLHF. DNA for the CDR3: TGTGCCAGCAGTTACCCGGGAAGTAATTCACCCCTCCACTTT.

This clonotype has a handful of counts. This chain links TRBV15 with TRBJ1-1, with D perhaps matching TRBD1 (5 bases). The germline CDR1 and CDR2 sequences are LNHNV and YYDKDF (reference sequence). Trimming took off 3 bases at V and 3 bases at J, with 14 bases between the two ends. The CDR3 length is 15 residues. The CDR3 reads CATSSSRVGYTEAFF. The CDR3 DNA reads as TGTGCCACCAGCAGCAGCAGGGTTGGGTACACTGAAGCTTTCTTT.

This clonotype was detected only a few times. V and J are TRBV6-5 and TRBJ2-1, with D maybe TRBD2 (6 bases). V was clipped by 0 bases and J by 3 bases, with 15 bases between them. The CDR3 is 17 residues long. Per germline, CDR1 MNHEY and CDR2 SVGAGI. In nucleotides, the CDR3 is TGTGCCAGCAGTTACTCGACTGCGGGAACGGGCTACAATGAGCAGTTCTTC. Translating it yields CASSYSTAGTGYNEQFF.

The table lists this clonotype with a few counts. The chain is built from TRBV30 and TRBJ2-2; D call uncertain. Germline values: CDR1 GTSNPN, CDR2 SVGIG (reference sequence). V was cut by 3 bases and J by 6 bases, with 5 bases left in between. CDR3 length equals 11 residues. In DNA form, the CDR3 reads TGTGCCTGGAGAGTCCCCGGGGAGCTGTTTTTT. It encodes CAWRVPGELFF.

The V gene is TRBV7-2, the J gene TRBJ1-1; D gene ambiguous. Germline assignment: CDR1 SGHTA and CDR2 FQGNSA. The CDR3 consists of 12 residues. Deletions cut 5 bases from V and 4 bases from J, with 8 bases between. The CDR3 is CASSLKPTEAFF. For the CDR3, the DNA is TGTGCCAGCAGCCTCAAGCCCACTGAAGCTTTCTTT.

The chain carries TRBV18 and TRBJ2-3; D is perhaps TRBD2 (6 bases). V was clipped by 3 bases and J by 4 bases, with 14 bases between them. This CDR3 is 15 amino acids long. Germline V gives CDR1 KGHSH, CDR2 LQKENI. CDR3 residues: CASSPDKTRSDTQYF. CDR3 in DNA: TGTGCCAGCTCACCCGATAAGACTAGATCAGATACGCAGTATTTT.

This clonotype occurred a few times. This chain links TRBV20-1 with TRBJ1-2; D perhaps matches TRBD1 (5 bases). The V and J ends lost 6 bases and 4 bases respectively, with 18 bases between them. The germline gives CDR1 DFQATT, CDR2 SNEGSKA (reference sequence). This CDR3 is built from 14 residues. The CDR3 DNA reads as TGCAGTGCCTCAGGAGGGGCGGGGCTCTATGGCTACACCTTC. Its protein product is CSASGGAGLYGYTF.

This clonotype was observed a few times. The rearrangement links TRBV6-4 to TRBJ2-3, with 7 bases aligning to TRBD2. Looked up from germline, CDR1 is MRHNA and CDR2 is SNTAGT. This CDR3 spans 16 amino acids. The trim removed 0 bases at V and 2 bases at J, leaving 5 bases unmatched. The CDR3 DNA follows: TGTGCCAGCAGTGACTCGGGGGGGGGGAACACAGATACGCAGTATTTT. The encoded protein is CASSDSGGGNTDTQYF.

The CDR3 sequence: CASSISWGSSNEQYF. The DNA of the CDR3 is TGTGCCAGTAGTATCTCATGGGGGTCCTCTAACGAGCAGTACTTC. This chain uses TRBV19 with TRBJ2-7; possibly TRBD1 or TRBD2 for D (5 bases each). V was clipped by 3 bases and J by 5 bases, with 17 bases between them. This CDR3 spans 15 amino acids. Germline CDR1 and CDR2: LNHDA and SQIVND (reference sequence).

This chain connects TRBV30 to TRBJ2-7, with 8 positions matching TRBD2. CDR3 length: 15 amino acids. Germline loops: CDR1 GTSNPN, CDR2 SVGIG (reference sequence). Trimming removed 3 bases from V and 4 bases from J; junction bases left unmatched: 11. CDR3 in amino acids: CAWSGRALGRYEQYF. DNA for the CDR3: TGTGCCTGGAGCGGGAGGGCTCTGGGGCGATACGAGCAGTACTTC.

The gene calls are TRBV15 and TRBJ1-4; D remains ambiguous. The CDR3 totals 12 residues. The V gene lost 1 base and the J gene lost 11 bases, with 8 bases spanning the gap. CDR1 and CDR2 (germline): LNHNV, YYDKDF (reference sequence). CDR3 in amino acids: CATSRGFEKLFF. The CDR3, as DNA: TGTGCCACCAGCAGAGGGTTTGAGAAACTGTTTTTT.

Here the CDR3 reads CASSLSTGSSGNTIYF. For the CDR3, the DNA is TGTGCCAGCAGTTTGTCGACAGGCTCCTCTGGAAACACCATATATTTT. The chain joins TRBV12-3 or TRBV12-4 to TRBJ1-3, with a weak D call TRBD1 (6 bases). This CDR3 spans 16 amino acids. V lost 3 bases and J lost 0, with 12 bases in between.

Concerning this clonotype: At one boundary the junction diverges from the germline segment, which might be a read error. CDR3 protein: CASSLSRGMILNSTLHF. The CDR3 region has the DNA TGTGCCAGCAGCTTAAGCCGGGGGATGATACTAAATTCAACCCTCCACTTT. This sequence joins TRBV11-3 and TRBJ1-6, with a possible D match to TRBD1 (5 bases). Germline V CDR1 and CDR2: SGHNT, YENEEA. The CDR3 loop spans 17 amino acids.